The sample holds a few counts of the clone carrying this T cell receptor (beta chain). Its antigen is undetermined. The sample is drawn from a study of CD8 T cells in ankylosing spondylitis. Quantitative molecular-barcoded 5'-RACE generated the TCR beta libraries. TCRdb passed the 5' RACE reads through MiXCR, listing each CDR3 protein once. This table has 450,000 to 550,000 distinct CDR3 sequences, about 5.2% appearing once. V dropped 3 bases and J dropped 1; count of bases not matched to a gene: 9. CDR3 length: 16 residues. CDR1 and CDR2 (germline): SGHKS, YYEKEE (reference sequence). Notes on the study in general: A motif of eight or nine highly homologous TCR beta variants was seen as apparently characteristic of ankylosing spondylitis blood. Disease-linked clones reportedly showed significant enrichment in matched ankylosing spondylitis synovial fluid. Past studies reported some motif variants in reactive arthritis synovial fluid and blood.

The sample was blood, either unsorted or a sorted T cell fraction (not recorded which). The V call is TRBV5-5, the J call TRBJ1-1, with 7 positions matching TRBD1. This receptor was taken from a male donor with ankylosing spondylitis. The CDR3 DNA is TGTGCCAGCAGCTCAAGACAGGGCAATTCGAACACTGAAGCTTTCTTT. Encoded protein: CASSSRQGNSNTEAFF.